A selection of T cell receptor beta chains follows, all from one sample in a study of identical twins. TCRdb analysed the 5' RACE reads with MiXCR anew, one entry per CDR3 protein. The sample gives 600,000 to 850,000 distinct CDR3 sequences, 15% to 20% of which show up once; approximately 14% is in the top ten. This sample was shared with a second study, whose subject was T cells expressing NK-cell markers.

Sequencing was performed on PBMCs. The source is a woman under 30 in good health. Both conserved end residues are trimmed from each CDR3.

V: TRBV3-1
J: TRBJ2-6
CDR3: ASRGRDREVAGANVLT

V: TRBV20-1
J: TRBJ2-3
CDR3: SATDVLPADTQY

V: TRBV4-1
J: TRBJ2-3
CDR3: ASSQAVGGRGDTQY

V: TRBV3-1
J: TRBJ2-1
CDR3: ASSPKRGWYNEQF

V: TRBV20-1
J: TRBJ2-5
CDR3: SALRSVGRADQETQY

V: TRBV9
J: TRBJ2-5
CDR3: ASSVGGVGVGETQY

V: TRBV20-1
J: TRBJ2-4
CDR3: SAIDRDRLNIQY

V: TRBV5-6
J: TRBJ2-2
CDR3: ASSPLNFRGMNTGELF

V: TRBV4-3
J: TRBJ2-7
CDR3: ASSQGQGTPYEQY

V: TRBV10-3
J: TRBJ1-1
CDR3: ATRGSNTEAF

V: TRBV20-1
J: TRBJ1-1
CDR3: SARGRSNTEAF

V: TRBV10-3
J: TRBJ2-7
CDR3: AISESITYEQY

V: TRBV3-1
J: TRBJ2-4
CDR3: AGKRDYSCVKNIQY

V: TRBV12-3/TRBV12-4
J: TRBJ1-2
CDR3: ASTPTGPNYGYT